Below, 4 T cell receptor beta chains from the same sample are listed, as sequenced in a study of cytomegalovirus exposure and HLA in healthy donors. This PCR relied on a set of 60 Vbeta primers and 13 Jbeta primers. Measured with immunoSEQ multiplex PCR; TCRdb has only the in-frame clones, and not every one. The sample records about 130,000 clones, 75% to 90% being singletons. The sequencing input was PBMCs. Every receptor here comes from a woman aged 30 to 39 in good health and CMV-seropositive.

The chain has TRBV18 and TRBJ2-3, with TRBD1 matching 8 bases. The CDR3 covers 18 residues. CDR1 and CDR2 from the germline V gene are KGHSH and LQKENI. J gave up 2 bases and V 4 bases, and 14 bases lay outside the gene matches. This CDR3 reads CASSLRYPTGEDTDTQYF. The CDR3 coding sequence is TGTGCCAGCTCACTCCGCTACCCGACAGGGGAAGACACAGATACGCAGTATTTT.

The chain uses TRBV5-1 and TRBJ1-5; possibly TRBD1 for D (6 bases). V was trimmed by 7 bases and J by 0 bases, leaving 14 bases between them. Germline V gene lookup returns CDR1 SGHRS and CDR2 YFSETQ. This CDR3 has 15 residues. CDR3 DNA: TGCGCCAGCCGCGGGGGCTTAGATAGCAATCAGCCCCAGCATTTT. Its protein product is CASRGGLDSNQPQHF.

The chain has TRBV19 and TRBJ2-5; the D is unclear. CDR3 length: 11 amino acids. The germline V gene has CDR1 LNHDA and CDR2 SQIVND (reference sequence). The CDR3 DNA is TGTGTCCCCCTTTCCCAAGAGACCCAGTACTTC. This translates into CVPLSQETQYF.

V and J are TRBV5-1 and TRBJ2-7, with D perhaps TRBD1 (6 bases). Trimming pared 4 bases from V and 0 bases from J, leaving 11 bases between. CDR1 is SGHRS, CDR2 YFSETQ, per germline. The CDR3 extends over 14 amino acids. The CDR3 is CASSAAGDSYEQYF. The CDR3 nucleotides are TGCGCCAGCAGCGCGGCAGGGGACTCCTACGAGCAGTACTTC.